This T cell receptor beta chain was profiled in a study of T cells in Graves' hyperthyroidism and ophthalmopathy (dated by TCRdb to between 2019 and 2020). At the level of the whole study: Peripheral blood was sampled at the time of initial diagnosis, prior to any treatment. TCR V-J signatures able to tell the groups apart were searched for in a discovery cohort of 90 to 100 patients, of whom about 40 had Graves' ophthalmopathy and about 60 had stable Graves' hyperthyroidism. Following sampling, methimazole starting at 30 mg daily was given to hyperthyroidism patients, and high-dose intravenous methylprednisolone was given to ophthalmopathy patients. TCR Vbeta CDR3 sequencing of approximately 140 peripheral blood samples (over 40 ophthalmopathy, some 75 hyperthyroidism and some 17 progressor patients) is reported in the paper. In addition, the study compared T-cell repertoires in thyroid tissue and in blood from roughly 6 Graves' hyperthyroidism patients. Prospective prediction of ophthalmopathy was tested in an independent validation cohort consisting of fewer than 20 hyperthyroidism patients and more than 15 patients who later progressed to ophthalmopathy. The approximately 95 discovery patients were divided at random into training and test sets in a 7:3 ratio. General study outcomes and caveats: In validation, progression to ophthalmopathy was predicted by the model with almost 71% sensitivity and roughly 72% specificity, a median of about 6 months before onset. Most expanded thyroid clonotypes (frequency above 0.001) were also found in blood, which suggests that blood repertoires may mirror thyroid immune responses. In cross-validation, a model built on a 13 V-J signature told ophthalmopathy apart from stable hyperthyroidism with approximately 91% sensitivity and about 81% specificity, and in testing the same model reached 80%/75%. Sample size was not statistically predetermined, and blinding of investigators to group allocation was not performed.

Worth noting for this clonotype: No cognate antigen has been identified for it. It has no much larger one-base neighbor in the sample; base qualities were not kept.

TCR beta CDR3 regions were amplified from RNA transcripts. For the first round of RT-PCR on the TCR CDR3, the HTBI primer set was used together with the Qiagen OneStep RT-PCR kit. A second multiplex PCR round built the libraries, followed by size selection and purification. Sequencing of the libraries was done on an Illumina HiSeq2000 using paired-end 100 bp reads. The study's processing was this. Raw data were processed with SOAPnuke, discarding reads with adapters, uncalled bases, mean Phred below 15, or no exact constant-primer or identifier match. COPE v1.2.5 was used to merge the high-quality paired reads, and each unique nucleotide sequence was defined as a clonotype. MiTCR v1.1 was used to align clonotypes to the IMGT TRBV, TRBD and TRBJ reference segments. The analysis included only V-J combinations with a frequency above 0.0001, which together covered around 99% of the repertoires. The TCS score was defined as the ratio of F50 (clonal expansion) to E x V (chaos), calculated using BLOSUM62-based TCRdist between CDR3 peptides within each V-J. Welch's t-statistics and random forest reduced 500 to 650 V-J features to fewer than 15, which were used in a naive Bayes classifier (R e1071). The raw public data were reprocessed by TCRdb itself: fastp quality trimming at Q25, MiXCR clonotype calling, in-frame beta chains only. Here each entry gathers all rows of one CDR3 protein and keeps the most common genes and DNA. The V and J calls reflect TCRdb's pipeline rather than the authors' work. Present in this sample are about 410,000 distinct CDR3 sequences, roughly 14% of which were seen just once. The ten largest account for over 10% of the sample.

Ophthalmopathy patients had moderately to severely active disease, Clinical Activity Score of at least 3, NOSPECS grade of at least 4, and duration under 3 months. Exclusion was applied to patients with uncontrolled infections, other autoimmune diseases, pregnancy or lactation. Diagnoses were established on the basis of clinical symptoms, serum thyroxine and TRAb, thyroid ultrasound, and orbital computed tomography. PBMCs were isolated from approximately 10 ml of fresh peripheral blood by Ficoll-Paque density gradient centrifugation. Total RNA was extracted with Trizol reagent, and quality was checked on an Agilent 2100 Bioanalyzer. From the cysteine through the phenylalanine, the CDR3 covers 18 amino acids. Solely the CDR3 DNA is kept, with 54 bases framed from the first base. After removal of 5 bases from V and 0 bases from J, the junction retains 8 bases not matched to a gene. Per the germline V gene (reference sequence), LNHDA is the CDR1 and SQIVND is the CDR2.

The receptor comes from a young man with Graves' ophthalmopathy. The sequenced sample was blood. This receptor chain uses TRBV19 and TRBJ2-2; 11 of the junction bases match TRBD2. The bases are TGTGCCAGTAGTGCCACCGGGACTAGCGGATCGAACACCGGGGAGCTGTTTTTT. Its protein reads: CASSATGTSGSNTGELFF.